The 17 T cell receptor beta chains in this list originate from one sample, sequenced in a study of blood T cell repertoires in COVID-19. The protocol was immunoSEQ multiplex PCR, while the TCRdb copy is restricted to in-frame clones and leaves out a portion. The profile shows under 300,000 clones, about four fifths of them singletons. The sample taken for sequencing was peripheral blood. These receptors originate from a woman between 40 and 50 years old who had recovered from COVID-19.

J is TRBJ2-4 and V is TRBV24-1; the match to TRBD1 covers 7 bases. Losses at the gene ends were 10 bases for V and 8 bases for J; bases not matched to a gene: 7. This CDR3 comprises 12 residues. CDR1 KGHDR and CDR2 SFDVKD come from the germline V gene. This chain's CDR3 is CATGTVRDIQYF. In DNA form, the CDR3 reads TGTGCCACTGGGACAGTCAGGGACATTCAGTACTTC.

This sequence joins TRBV19 and TRBJ1-1, with D perhaps TRBD1 (5 bases). The CDR3 sequence is 13 residues long. Trimming stripped 8 bases from V and 4 bases from J, with 14 bases between. Germline CDR1 reads LNHDA; CDR2 reads SQIVND (reference sequence). CDR3 residues: CASRGPGGTEAFF. The DNA for the CDR3 is TGTGCCAGTCGAGGACCGGGGGGCACTGAAGCTTTCTTT. The whole variable domain, remainder taken from reference TRBV19 and TRBJ1-1, is DGGITQSPKYLFRKEGQNVTLSCEQNLNHDAMYWYRQDPGQGLRLIYYSQIVNDFQKGDIAEGYSVSREKKESFPLTVTSAQKNPTAFYLCASRGPGGTEAFFGQGTRLTVV.

The chain uses TRBV4-2 and TRBJ1-2, with TRBD1 matching 7 bases. The germline V gene encodes CDR1 LGHNA and CDR2 YNFKEQ. With V trimmed by 4 bases and J by 5 bases, 10 bases remained unmatched. The CDR3 consists of 15 residues. This chain's CDR3 is CASSPQRQGEYGYTF. The CDR3 DNA is TGTGCCAGCAGCCCTCAGAGACAGGGCGAATATGGCTACACCTTC.

This chain joins TRBV3-1 (or the pseudogene TRBV3-2) and TRBJ1-5, with a tentative D call TRBD1 (5 bases). This CDR3 is built from 17 residues. Germline V gene lookup returns CDR1 LGHDT and CDR2 YNNKEL (reference sequence). Trimming shortened V by 3 bases and J by 1 base, and 16 bases separated the two germline ends. The CDR3 sequence: CASSQDRAGRSNQPQHF. The CDR3 coding sequence is TGTGCCAGCAGCCAGGATCGGGCGGGGCGGAGCAATCAGCCCCAGCATTTT.

The chain carries TRBV18 and TRBJ2-1; TRBD2 matches at 14 bases. Germline trimming cut 7 bases from V and 9 bases from J; bases unmatched to any gene: 11. CDR1 is KGHSH, CDR2 LQKENI, per germline. The CDR3 is 16 amino acids. The CDR3 bases are TGTGCCAGCTTACCCGCGGGGACTAGCGGGGGTGGTGAGCAGTTCTTC. Its protein is CASLPAGTSGGGEQFF.

This chain connects TRBV28 to TRBJ1-1; D gene ambiguous. This CDR3 has 11 amino acids. From germline, CDR1 is MDHEN and CDR2 SYDVKM. Trimming removed 7 bases at V and 3 bases at J, with 6 bases between. The CDR3 bases are TGTGCCAGCAAGTTAGACACTGAAGCTTTCTTT. Protein: CASKLDTEAFF.

V and J are TRBV20-1 and TRBJ1-5; TRBD1 aligns across 7 bases. This CDR3 contains 18 residues. V lost 3 bases, J lost 1 base, and 15 bases stayed unmatched. Germline values: CDR1 DFQATT, CDR2 SNEGSKA (reference sequence). The CDR3 DNA is TGCAGTGCTAGTTCCCGACAGGGACGTATACTAAGCAATCAGCCCCAGCATTTT. Its translation is CSASSRQGRILSNQPQHF.

The chain joins TRBV15 to TRBJ2-3, with 7 bases identical to TRBD2. The V and J ends lost 5 bases and 3 bases, in that order; junction bases with no gene match: 8. The germline V gene encodes CDR1 LNHNV and CDR2 YYDKDF (reference sequence). This CDR3 has 15 amino acids. The CDR3 loop is CATSRLGGVTDTQYF. As DNA, the CDR3 is TGTGCCACCAGCCGGCTGGGGGGGGTGACAGATACGCAGTATTTT.

This clone has only one observation. V gene TRBV27 combines with J gene TRBJ1-5; D may be TRBD1 (5 bases). The CDR3 sequence is 17 residues long. Deletions cut 3 bases from V and 0 bases from J, with 15 bases between. The germline V gene encodes CDR1 MNHEY and CDR2 SMNVEV (reference sequence). As DNA, the CDR3 is TGTGCCAGCAGTTTCGGAGGGACCCGATATAGCAATCAGCCCCAGCATTTT. This translates into CASSFGGTRYSNQPQHF.

The rearrangement joins TRBV19 to TRBJ2-7; 7 bases match TRBD2. V lost 8 bases to trimming and J lost 6 bases; unmatched junction nucleotides: 4. Germline loops: CDR1 LNHDA, CDR2 SQIVND (reference sequence). This CDR3 has 11 amino acids. CDR3 region: CASGGGSEQYF. The CDR3 region has the DNA TGTGCCAGTGGGGGAGGGAGCGAGCAGTACTTC.

The chain recombines TRBV11-1 with TRBJ2-3, with TRBD2 matching 8 bases. Germline CDR1 SGHAT, CDR2 FQDESV (reference sequence). The CDR3 has 16 residues. J was trimmed by 1 base and V by 6 bases; bases with no gene match: 9. CDR3 residues: CASSSGAGSGTDTQYF. CDR3 bases: TGTGCCAGCAGTAGCGGGGCAGGGAGCGGCACAGATACGCAGTATTTT. Full variable domain (remainder filled in from reference TRBV11-1 and TRBJ2-3): EAEVAQSPRYKITEKSQAVAFWCDPISGHATLYWYRQILGQGPELLVQFQDESVVDDSQLPKDRFSAERLKGVDSTLKIQPAELGDSAMYLCASSSGAGSGTDTQYFGPGTRLTVL.

The chain links TRBV15 to TRBJ2-7, with 7 bases lining up with TRBD1. The CDR3 extends over 16 amino acids. The germline gives CDR1 LNHNV, CDR2 YYDKDF (reference sequence). With V trimmed by 0 bases and J by 5 bases, 10 bases remained unmatched. CDR3 region: CATSRDKRQGANEQYF. The CDR3 region has the DNA TGTGCCACCAGCAGAGATAAAAGACAGGGCGCCAACGAGCAGTACTTC.

This sequence joins TRBV4-2 and TRBJ2-7; D unresolved. The CDR3 loop spans 14 amino acids. Germline assignment: CDR1 LGHNA and CDR2 YNFKEQ. Trimming removed 0 bases from V and 2 bases from J, with 8 bases in between. The DNA for the CDR3 is TGTGCCAGCAGCCAAGACGCGCACCCCTACGAGCAGTACTTC. It translates to CASSQDAHPYEQYF.

V and J are TRBV19 and TRBJ1-6, with 10 bases that match TRBD1. Trimming took 5 bases from V and 4 from J; bases not matched to a gene: 5. CDR3 length: 16 residues. Germline lookup yields CDR1 LNHDA and CDR2 SQIVND (reference sequence). The CDR3, as DNA: TGTGCCAGTAGTGATCGGACAGGGGGATATAATTCACCCCTCCACTTT. As protein: CASSDRTGGYNSPLHF.

The chain joins TRBV9 to TRBJ2-2; 11 bases fit TRBD2. Unmatched junction bases numbered 5, after V lost 4 bases and J lost 0 bases. Germline CDR1 and CDR2: SGDLS and YYNGEE. This CDR3 has 17 residues. CDR3 in amino acids: CASSPRLAGSNTGELFF. In DNA, the CDR3 is TGTGCCAGCAGCCCCCGACTAGCGGGGTCGAACACCGGGGAGCTGTTTTTT.

The genes are TRBV28 and TRBJ1-2; tentative D call: TRBD1 (5 bases). The germline V and J ends were trimmed by 1 base and 5 bases, with 14 bases remaining between them. CDR3 length: 15 residues. CDR1 and CDR2 (germline): MDHEN, SYDVKM. CDR3 in DNA: TGTGCCAGCAGTTTATACCCAGGGTCGCGATATGGCTACACCTTC. It yields the protein CASSLYPGSRYGYTF.

The CDR3 nucleotides read TGTGCCAGTAGTAGGACAGGGGGTACAGATACGCAGTATTTT. Its protein is CASSRTGGTDTQYF. The rearrangement uses TRBV19 and TRBJ2-3, with 10 bases fitting TRBD1. This CDR3 comprises 14 residues. The V and J ends lost 4 bases and 3 bases, in that order; junction bases with no gene match: 1. Germline CDR1 is LNHDA and CDR2 is SQIVND (reference sequence).